This TCR beta chain was obtained from a study of cytomegalovirus exposure and HLA in healthy donors. Primers included in the PCR were 60 Vbeta and 13 Jbeta primers. Data came from immunoSEQ multiplex PCR; TCRdb stores just in-frame clones and leaves some out. The top ten hold roughly 3% of the sample, which has 95,000 to 150,000 clones, roughly 71% seen once. General study findings and limits: Whilst most TCR sequences proved rare, a subset of public TCRs occurred across many donors.

Regarding this clone: Its matching antigen is unknown. The same CDR3 arises from other DNA sequences in this sample as well.

The CDR3 covers 14 residues. Germline CDR1 reads SQVTM; CDR2 reads ANQGSEA. The specimen was PBMCs. The chain is built from TRBV29-1 and TRBJ2-2; D is possibly TRBD1 (5 bases). This sequence was found in a woman aged 40 to 50 in good health and CMV-seropositive. CDR3 coding DNA: TGCCTGGTCCGGGCAGGACAAAACACCGGGGAGCTGTTTTTT. Amino acids: CLVRAGQNTGELFF.